This passage covers 5 T cell receptor beta chains from one sample sequenced in a study of identical twins. TCRdb re-derived calls from the 5' RACE reads in MiXCR, one entry per CDR3 protein. Among 1,800,000 or so distinct CDR3 sequences, roughly 35% were seen once, and the ten largest hold approximately 0.25%. The sequenced sample was cord blood. All receptors derive from a newborn girl in good health.

This clonotype was seen only a few times. The rearrangement joins TRBV7-9 to TRBJ2-1; D gene ambiguous. The CDR3 consists of 15 residues. Germline CDR1 and CDR2: SEHNR and FQNEAQ (reference sequence). V was trimmed by 3 bases and J by 0 bases, leaving 9 bases between them. CDR3 coding DNA: TGTGCCAGCAGCTTGGTCTCCCTCTCCTACAATGAGCAGTTCTTC. This codes for CASSLVSLSYNEQFF.

The genes are TRBV27 and TRBJ1-5; the match to TRBD1 covers 8 bases. The V segment lost 3 bases and the J segment 3 bases; nucleotides outside the gene matches: 4. From germline, CDR1 is MNHEY and CDR2 SMNVEV (reference sequence). The CDR3 runs to 15 residues. Here the CDR3 DNA reads TGTGCCAGCAGTTTGACAGGGGTTATCAATCAGCCCCAGCATTTT. Encoded protein: CASSLTGVINQPQHF.

Ten or more counts support this clonotype. This chain joins TRBV15 and TRBJ2-3; 7 bases fit TRBD2. Trimming removed 5 bases from V and 4 bases from J; junction bases left unmatched: 15. The CDR3 is 17 residues long. Looked up from germline, CDR1 is LNHNV and CDR2 is YYDKDF (reference sequence). CDR3 sequence reads: CATSARNSAGIADTQYF. The CDR3 DNA reads as TGTGCCACCAGCGCCCGAAACTCAGCGGGGATTGCAGATACGCAGTATTTT. Looking up the rest from reference TRBV15 and TRBJ2-3 gives the full variable domain: DAMVIQNPRYQVTQFGKPVTLSCSQTLNHNVMYWYQQKSSQAPKLLFHYYDKDFNNEADTPDNFQSRRPNTSFCFLDIRSPGLGDTAMYLCATSARNSAGIADTQYFGPGTRLTVL.

The table lists this clonotype with many counts. The V call is TRBV5-1, the J call TRBJ2-7; 8 bases match TRBD2. This CDR3 has 13 amino acids. The germline gives CDR1 SGHRS, CDR2 YFSETQ. V gave up 1 base and J gave up 4 bases; unmatched junction bases: 1. In DNA, the CDR3 is TGCGCCAGCAGCTTGAGACTAGCGTACGAGCAGTACTTC. Translating it yields CASSLRLAYEQYF.

The chain joins TRBV7-2 to TRBJ2-3, with no clear D. Trimming cost V 0 bases and J 4 bases, with 11 bases left between them. Germline V gene sequence: CDR1 SGHTA, CDR2 FQGNSA. The CDR3 is made up of 15 amino acids. The CDR3 here is CASSLAPFPPDTQYF. The CDR3 DNA sequence: TGTGCCAGCAGCTTAGCGCCCTTCCCGCCAGATACGCAGTATTTT.